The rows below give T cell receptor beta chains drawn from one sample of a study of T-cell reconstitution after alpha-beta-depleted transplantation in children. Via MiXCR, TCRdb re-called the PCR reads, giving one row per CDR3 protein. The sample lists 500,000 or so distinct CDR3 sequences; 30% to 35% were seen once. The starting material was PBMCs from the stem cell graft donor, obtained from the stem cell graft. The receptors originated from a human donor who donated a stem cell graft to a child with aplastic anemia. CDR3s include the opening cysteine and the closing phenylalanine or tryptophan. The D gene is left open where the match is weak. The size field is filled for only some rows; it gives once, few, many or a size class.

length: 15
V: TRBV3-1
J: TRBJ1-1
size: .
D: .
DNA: TGTGCCAGCAGCCAATTTCCGTTAGGGGACACTGAAGCTTTCTTT
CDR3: CASSQFPLGDTEAFF

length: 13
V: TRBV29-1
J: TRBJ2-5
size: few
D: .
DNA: TGCAGCGTTGACGGGAGAGGAGCAGAGACCCAGTACTTC
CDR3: CSVDGRGAETQYF

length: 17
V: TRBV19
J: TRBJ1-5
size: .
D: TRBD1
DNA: TGTGCCAGTAGTATGGGACAGGGGGCAAATGGAAATCAGCCCCAGCATTTT
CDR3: CASSMGQGANGNQPQHF

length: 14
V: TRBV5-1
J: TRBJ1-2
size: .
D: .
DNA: TGCGCCAGCAGCTTCGACAGGCCCCGCAGTGGCTACACCTTC
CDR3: CASSFDRPRSGYTF

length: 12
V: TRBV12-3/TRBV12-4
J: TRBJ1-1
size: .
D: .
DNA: TGTGCCAGCACCCGCTTGGGGACTGAAGCTTTCTTT
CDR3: CASTRLGTEAFF

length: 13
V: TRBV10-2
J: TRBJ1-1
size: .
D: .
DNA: TGCGCCAGCAGTGACTGGGCGAACACTGAAGCTTTCTTT
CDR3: CASSDWANTEAFF

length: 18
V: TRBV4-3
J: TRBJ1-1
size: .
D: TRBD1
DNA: TGCGCCAGCAGCCAAGATTCGGTCAGGGGGCCGGTGAACACTGAAGCTTTCTTT
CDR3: CASSQDSVRGPVNTEAFF

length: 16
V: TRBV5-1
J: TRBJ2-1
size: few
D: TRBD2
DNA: TGCGCCAGCAGCTCAGGCTTGGGACTAGCGGACAATGAGCAGTTCTTC
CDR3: CASSSGLGLADNEQFF

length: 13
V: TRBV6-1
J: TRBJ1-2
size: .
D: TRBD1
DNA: TGTGCCAGCAGTGAAGTCCAGGGGGACGGCTACACCTTC
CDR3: CASSEVQGDGYTF

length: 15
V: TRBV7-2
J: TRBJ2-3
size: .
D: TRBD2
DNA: TGTGCCAGCAGCTCCCTAGCGGGAGGGGGAGATACGCAGTATTTT
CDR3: CASSSLAGGGDTQYF

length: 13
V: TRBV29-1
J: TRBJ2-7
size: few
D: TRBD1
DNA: TGCAGCGTTGGACAGGGTGATGTCTACGAGCAGTACTTC
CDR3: CSVGQGDVYEQYF

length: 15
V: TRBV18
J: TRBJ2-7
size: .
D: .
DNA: TGTGCCAGCTCACCACCGGACAGAGCATCCTACGAGCAGTACTTC
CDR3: CASSPPDRASYEQYF

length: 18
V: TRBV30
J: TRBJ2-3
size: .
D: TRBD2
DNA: TGTGCCTGGAGTGTATTTCGGACTAGCGGGAGAGCGTCGGATACGCAGTATTTT
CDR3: CAWSVFRTSGRASDTQYF

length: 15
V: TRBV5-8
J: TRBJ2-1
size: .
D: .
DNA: TGTGCCAGCCAAAGGGGGACCATGGTTGTAGGTGAGCAGTTCTTC
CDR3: CASQRGTMVVGEQFF

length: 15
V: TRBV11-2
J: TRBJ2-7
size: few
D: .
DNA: TGTGCCAGCAGCTTAGCAGACGCCGGCTCCTACGAGCAGTACTTC
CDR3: CASSLADAGSYEQYF

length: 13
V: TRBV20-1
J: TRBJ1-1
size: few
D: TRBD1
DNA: TGCAGTGCCGCCTCGGACAGGGCGGGTTTGTCTTTCTTT
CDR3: CSAASDRAGLSFF

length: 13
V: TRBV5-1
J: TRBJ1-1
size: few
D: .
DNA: TGCGCCAGCAGCTTGGTTGTTGCCACTGAAGCTTTCTTT
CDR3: CASSLVVATEAFF

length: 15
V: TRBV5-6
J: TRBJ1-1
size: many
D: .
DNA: TGTGCCAGCAGCCCCAATTTGGGGGTGAACACTGAAGCTTTCTTT
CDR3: CASSPNLGVNTEAFF

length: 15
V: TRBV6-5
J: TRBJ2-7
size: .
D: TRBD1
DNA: TGTGCCAGCAGTTGGGACAGGGGGAACTCCTACGAGCAGTACTTC
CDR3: CASSWDRGNSYEQYF

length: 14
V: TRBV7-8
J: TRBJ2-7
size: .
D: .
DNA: TGTGCCAGCAGCCTCGTAGGGACTGCGGGCGAGCAGTACTTC
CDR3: CASSLVGTAGEQYF

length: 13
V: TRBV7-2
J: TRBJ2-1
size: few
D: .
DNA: TGTGCCAGCAGCACGCGCCAAAACAATGAGCAGTTCTTC
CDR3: CASSTRQNNEQFF

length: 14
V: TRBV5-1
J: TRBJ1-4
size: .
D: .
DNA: TGCGCCAGCAGCTCCGCCGGGGGGTATGAAAAACTGTTTTTT
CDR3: CASSSAGGYEKLFF

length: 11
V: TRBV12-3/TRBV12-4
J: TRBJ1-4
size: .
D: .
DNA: TGTGCCAGCGTCTCGGGGGAAAAACTGTTTTTT
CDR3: CASVSGEKLFF

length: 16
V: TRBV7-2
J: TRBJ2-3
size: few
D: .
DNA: TGTGCCAGCAGCTCGGTTCGGACACTTAGCACAGATACGCAGTATTTT
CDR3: CASSSVRTLSTDTQYF

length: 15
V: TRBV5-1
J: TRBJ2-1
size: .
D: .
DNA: TGCGCCAGCAGCCCAGGAGGGACTTTAGAGGTGGAGCAGTTCTTC
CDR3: CASSPGGTLEVEQFF

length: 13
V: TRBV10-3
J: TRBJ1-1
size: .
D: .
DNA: TGTGCCATCAACCCGGGCGGGGGCACTGAAGCTTTCTTT
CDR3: CAINPGGGTEAFF

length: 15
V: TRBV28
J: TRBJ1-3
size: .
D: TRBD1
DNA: TGTGCCAGCAGTTCCCCGACAGGGGGACGAAACACCATATATTTT
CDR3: CASSSPTGGRNTIYF

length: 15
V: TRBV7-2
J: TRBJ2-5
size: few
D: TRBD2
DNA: TGTGCCAGCAGCAGCGCTAGCGGGAGGGTGGAGACCCAGTACTTC
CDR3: CASSSASGRVETQYF

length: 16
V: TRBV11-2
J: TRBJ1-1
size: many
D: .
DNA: TGTGCCAGCAGCTTAGGAGGGGGGGGGATGAGCACTGAAGCTTTCTTT
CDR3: CASSLGGGGMSTEAFF

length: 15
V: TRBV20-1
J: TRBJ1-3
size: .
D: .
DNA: TGCAGTGCTAGAGACGGATCATACTCTGGAAACACCATATATTTT
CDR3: CSARDGSYSGNTIYF

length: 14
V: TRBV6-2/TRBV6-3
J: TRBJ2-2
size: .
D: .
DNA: TGTGCCATCCCGGGTGGACCGAACACCGGGGAGCTGTTTTTT
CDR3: CAIPGGPNTGELFF

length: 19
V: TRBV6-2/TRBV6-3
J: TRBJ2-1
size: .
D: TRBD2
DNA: TGTGCCAGCAGTTATGGGACTAGCGCTTACGGAAGAGCGTACAATGAGCAGTTCTTC
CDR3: CASSYGTSAYGRAYNEQFF

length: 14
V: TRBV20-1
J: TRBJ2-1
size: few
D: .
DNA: TGCAGTGCCCCGGTACTAGGGGCGGGGAATGAGCAGTTCTTC
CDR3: CSAPVLGAGNEQFF

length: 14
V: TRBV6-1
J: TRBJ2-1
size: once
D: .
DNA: TGTGCCAGCAGACGGTGGGGGTCCTACAATGAGCAGTTCTTC
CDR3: CASRRWGSYNEQFF

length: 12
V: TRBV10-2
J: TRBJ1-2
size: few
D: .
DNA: TGCGCCAGCAGAGGCCCTTCGGATGGCTACACCTTC
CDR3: CASRGPSDGYTF

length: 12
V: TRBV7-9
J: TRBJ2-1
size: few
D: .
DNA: TGTGCCAGCAGCTCTGAAGTTAGTGAGCAGTTCTTC
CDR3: CASSSEVSEQFF

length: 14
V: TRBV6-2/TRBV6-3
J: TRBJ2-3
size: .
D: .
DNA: TGTGCCAGCAGTTGGGCTAGCGCCACAGATACGCAGTATTTT
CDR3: CASSWASATDTQYF

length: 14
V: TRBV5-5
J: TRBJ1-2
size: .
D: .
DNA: TGTGCCAGCACCATCTTGCCGGGAGACTATGGCTACACCTTC
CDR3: CASTILPGDYGYTF

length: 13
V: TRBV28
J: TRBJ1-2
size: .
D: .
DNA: TGTGCCAGCAACGTTGGGCCCTCGGGGGGCTACACCTTC
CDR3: CASNVGPSGGYTF

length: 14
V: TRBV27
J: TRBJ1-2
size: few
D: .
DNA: TGTGCCAGCAGTTTATTTTCAGGGTCCTATGGCTACACCTTC
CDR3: CASSLFSGSYGYTF